This T cell receptor beta chain was recovered during a study of blood T cell repertoires in COVID-19. Study at large: Material from acute and convalescent COVID-19 was sourced from the United States, Italy and Spain. The cDNA or gDNA used as material had been derived from T cells, B-cell-depleted T cells, or PBMCs.

Study processing details: Scientists estimated how many nucleated cells there were by amplifying reference gene primers. The method was immunoSEQ multiplex PCR; TCRdb's version includes in-frame clones alone and lacks a portion of them. That table gives V, J and clone size, and the DNA gave D and trimming. The table lists under 200,000 clones, more than 80% of them singletons, with 0.53% in the top ten. With V trimmed by 2 bases and J by 5 bases, 5 bases remained unmatched. This CDR3 has 15 residues. Germline CDR1 is SGHAT and CDR2 is FQNNGV. The genes are TRBV11-2 and TRBJ1-4; 7 positions match TRBD1. This TCR derives from a man in his fifties with acute or convalescent COVID-19. The sequenced material came from peripheral blood. The CDR3 loop reads CASSLFGTENEKLFF. CDR3 DNA sequence: TGTGCCAGCAGCTTATTCGGGACAGAGAATGAAAAACTGTTTTTT.